The present T cell receptor (beta chain) was sequenced within a study of blood T cells in healthy people across ages. This clonotype was recorded a few times. A second roughly 7 to 11 cycle PCR used barcoded and J-beta primers. Paired-end reads containing CDR3 totaled no fewer than 2.5 million for each sample. MiXCR was run by TCRdb on the 5' RACE reads, yielding one entry per CDR3 protein. The sample consists of 1.5 million to 2 million distinct CDR3 sequences, 30% to 40% of them appearing once. This CDR3 contains 14 residues. Trimming took off 2 bases at V and 4 bases at J, with 11 bases between the two ends. The germline V gene has CDR1 MNHEY and CDR2 SVGEGT.

The chain carries TRBV6-2 or TRBV6-3 and TRBJ1-2, with unresolved D. The sample comprised blood. The sequence derives from a human donor in good health. The CDR3 nucleotides are TGTGCCAGCAGTTACGCGACCTTTTCCTATGGCTACACCTTC. Protein product: CASSYATFSYGYTF.